This is a list of T cell receptor beta chains from one sample in a study of blood T cell repertoires in COVID-19. Method: immunoSEQ multiplex PCR; TCRdb's copy keeps in-frame clones and lacks some. The profile covers about 120,000 clones, with 84% appearing a single time and about 4% taken by the ten largest. The material sequenced was PBMCs or T cells enriched from blood (not recorded which). The receptor source for this set is a young woman who had recovered from COVID-19. The CDR3 runs from the conserved cysteine through the conserved F or W. Fields, in order: V gene, J gene, CDR3 length, CDR3 protein.

TRBV7-9	TRBJ2-2	18	CASSLQGLTLTNTGELFF
TRBV5-1	TRBJ2-7	14	CASSLGGQGTEQYF
TRBV7-2	TRBJ1-6	13	CASSLSGTGVLHF
TRBV6-4	TRBJ2-7	14	CASSEGTGGYEQYF
TRBV6-6	TRBJ2-3	14	CASSRGPGRDTQYF
TRBV27	TRBJ1-2	15	CASKPRAAGGYGYTF
TRBV9	TRBJ2-1	16	CASSPRLAGDPNEQFF
TRBV7-2	TRBJ2-1	16	CASSFSWTSGSIEQFF
TRBV15	TRBJ1-4	15	CATSRQGKEDEKLFF
TRBV3-1/TRBV3-2	TRBJ2-7	12	CASSQEEDEQYF
TRBV5-5	TRBJ2-5	16	CASTQAGRVIQETQYF
TRBV14	TRBJ2-1	17	CASSQRLAVLPYNEQFF
TRBV28	TRBJ2-1	15	CASSFSASTYNEQFF
TRBV19	TRBJ1-1	13	CASSRGWNTEAFF
TRBV7-2	TRBJ2-2	16	CASSLGQGANTGELFF
TRBV9	TRBJ1-2	16	CASSTSPQGANYGYTF
TRBV4-2	TRBJ2-7	18	CASSQDHYSGLTPYEQYF
TRBV19	TRBJ2-4	16	CASSLGLADAKNIQYF
TRBV7-2	TRBJ1-2	14	CASNDREKRYGYTF
TRBV6-1	TRBJ2-3	16	CASSESRTGGADTQYF
TRBV27	TRBJ2-7	14	CASSLKRTSYEQYF
TRBV30	TRBJ2-6	18	CAWRRGRIIRSGANVLTF
TRBV7-3	TRBJ2-4	14	CASSPTGSENIQYF
TRBV7-3	TRBJ2-1	13	CASSSRAGVGQFF
TRBV18	TRBJ2-7	16	CASSPFPGLAQTEGYF
TRBV5-6	TRBJ2-1	15	CASSLGLAAVSEQFF
TRBV11-3	TRBJ2-2	21	CASSLEEVTGRFAARTGELFF
TRBV5-6	TRBJ1-3	14	CASSLLKFGNTIYF
TRBV29-1	TRBJ2-2	14	CSVAGTGDTGELFF
TRBV28	TRBJ2-7	16	CASSYFTGLLTYEQYF
TRBV4-2	TRBJ1-3	17	CASSQDLTVRSGNTIYF
TRBV27	TRBJ2-7	12	CASSFGGYEQYF
TRBV6-6	TRBJ1-3	16	CASIDSPDASGNTIYF
TRBV28	TRBJ1-1	15	CASTGQLTRWTEAFF
TRBV7-6	TRBJ1-6	16	CASSQRQGIYNSPLHF
TRBV4-3	TRBJ2-5	15	CASSQGSEPWETQYF
TRBV28	TRBJ2-1	15	CATYTSGTFYNEQFF
TRBV7-8	TRBJ2-1	16	CASSLADRENYNEQFF
TRBV18	TRBJ1-6	15	CASSPDRGRGSPLHF
TRBV27	TRBJ2-3	13	CASSSTGYGTQYF
TRBV5-1	TRBJ1-2	14	CASSFEGDTYGYTF
TRBV12-2	TRBJ1-6	16	CASRYTDRGINSPLHF
TRBV28	TRBJ1-3	13	CASSSDIRNTIYF
TRBV5-4	TRBJ2-5	11	CASVQGETQYF
TRBV5-4	TRBJ2-1	14	CASSLGTGAREQFF
TRBV11-2	TRBJ1-1	17	CASSLDLLGQGNTEAFF
TRBV4-1	TRBJ2-5	13	CASREQFTETQYF
TRBV5-5	TRBJ1-5	16	CASSLMTGDSNQPQHF
TRBV24-1	TRBJ2-2	18	CATSDLESGRESTGELFF
TRBV3-1/TRBV3-2	TRBJ2-7	15	CASSQGGTSGYEQYF